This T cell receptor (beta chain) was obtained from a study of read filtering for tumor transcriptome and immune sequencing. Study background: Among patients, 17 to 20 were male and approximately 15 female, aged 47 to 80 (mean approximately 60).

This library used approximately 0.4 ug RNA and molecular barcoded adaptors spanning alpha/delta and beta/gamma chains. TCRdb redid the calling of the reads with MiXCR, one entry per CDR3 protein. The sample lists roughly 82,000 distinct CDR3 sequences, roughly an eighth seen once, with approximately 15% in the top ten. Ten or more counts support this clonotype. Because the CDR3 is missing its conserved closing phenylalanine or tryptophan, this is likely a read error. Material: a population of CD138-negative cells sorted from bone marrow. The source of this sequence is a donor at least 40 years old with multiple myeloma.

CDR3 in amino acids: CASSGTGGSYEQYL. The DNA of the CDR3 is TGCGCCAGCAGCGGGACAGGGGGCTCCTACGAGCAGTACCTC. V and J are TRBV5-1 and TRBJ2-7, with 11 bases matching TRBD1. The V gene end was trimmed by 4 bases and the J gene end by 0 bases; junction bases not matched to a gene: 0. The CDR3 covers 14 residues. CDR1 is SGHRS, CDR2 YFSETQ, per germline.